This entry lists 5 T cell receptor beta chains sequenced from one sample in a study of shared clonotypes between healthy human individuals (dated by TCRdb to about 2020). To prepare the library, the immunoSEQ multiplex PCR assay was applied. TCRdb holds this immuneACCESS table with in-frame rearrangements only. Some clones are missing; in checked studies, unresolved V genes explain under half, and the rest has no known cause. Present in this sample are roughly 1,600,000 clones, around 98.5% of which were seen just once. In total, the top ten clones hold about 0.4% of the sample. Sequencing used naive CD4+ T cells sorted from blood. Sample cell subset or site, as interpreted from the label and publication: CD45RA+ positively selected. These receptors all come from a man aged 25-40 years in good health.

The genes are TRBV9 and TRBJ2-1, with D uncertain. The CDR3 is 14 residues long. Germline lookup yields CDR1 SGDLS and CDR2 YYNGEE. V dropped 0 bases and J dropped 9 bases, with 13 bases sitting between them. Here the CDR3 reads CASSVGLPAAEQFF. Written as DNA, the CDR3 is TGTGCCAGCAGCGTAGGCCTCCCTGCTGCTGAGCAGTTCTTC. Based on the CDR3 plus reference TRBV9 and TRBJ2-1, the full variable domain is DSGVTQTPKHLITATGQRVTLRCSPRSGDLSVYWYQQSLDQGLQFLIQYYNGEERAKGNILERFSAQQFPDLHSELNLSSLELGDSALYFCASSVGLPAAEQFFGPGTRLTVL.

This clone was picked up one time. The chain joins TRBV29-1 to TRBJ2-1; 7 bases are a match to TRBD2. The CDR3 spans 17 residues. V dropped 1 base and J dropped 0; count of bases not matched to a gene: 9. The germline CDR1 and CDR2 sequences are SQVTM and ANQGSEA. The CDR3 region has the DNA TGCAGCGTTGAAGGGTTTACTAGCGCGAGCTCCTACAATGAGCAGTTCTTC. Translating gives CSVEGFTSASSYNEQFF.

J is TRBJ2-3 and V is TRBV7-9, with D hard to call. This CDR3 is built from 12 residues. Germline V lookup: CDR1 SEHNR, CDR2 FQNEAQ (reference sequence). V dropped 5 bases and J dropped 3 bases, with 6 bases sitting between them. The CDR3 region has the DNA TGTGCCAGCAGCCCCACGACAGATACGCAGTATTTT. The encoded protein is CASSPTTDTQYF. Filled out from reference TRBV7-9 and TRBJ2-3, the complete variable domain reads DTGVSQNPRHKITKRGQNVTFRCDPISEHNRLYWYRQTLGQGPEFLTYFQNEAQLEKSRLLSDRFSAERPKGSFSTLEIQRTEQGDSAMYLCASSPTTDTQYFGPGTRLTVL.

On this clone: The sample carries other DNA sequences with the same CDR3. This chain connects TRBV5-1 to TRBJ2-1; 9 positions match TRBD2. The V gene end was trimmed by 0 bases and the J gene end by 2 bases; junction bases not matched to a gene: 3. Germline V gene sequence: CDR1 SGHRS, CDR2 YFSETQ. The CDR3 sequence is 16 residues long. The CDR3 nucleotides are TGCGCCAGCAGCTTGGATCCTAGCGGGACCTACAATGAGCAGTTCTTC. Translation gives CASSLDPSGTYNEQFF. Variable domain in full (rest from reference TRBV5-1 and TRBJ2-1): KAGVTQTPRYLIKTRGQQVTLSCSPISGHRSVSWYQQTPGQGLQFLFEYFSETQRNKGNFPGRFSGRQFSNSRSEMNVSTLELGDSALYLCASSLDPSGTYNEQFFGPGTRLTVL.

This clone occurred once. The rearrangement joins TRBV11-3 to TRBJ2-2, with D possibly called TRBD1 or TRBD2 (5 bases each). The CDR3 covers 17 residues. V was trimmed by 4 bases and J by 7 bases, leaving 22 bases between them. Germline CDR1 SGHNT, CDR2 YENEEA. The CDR3 here is CASSSNTRDLGYGELFF. CDR3 bases: TGTGCCAGCAGCTCAAATACCCGGGACCTTGGATACGGGGAGCTGTTTTTT.